Listed below are T cell receptor beta chains from one sample, sequenced in a study of blood T cell repertoires in COVID-19. Clones were sequenced by immunoSEQ multiplex PCR, and TCRdb holds only the in-frame ones, with some missing. The data contain around 450,000 clones, roughly 90% of them singletons. Specimen: peripheral blood. These receptors were obtained from a woman aged 25 to 39 with acute or convalescent COVID-19. The CDR3 runs from the conserved cysteine through the conserved F or W. D genes are given only for firm matches. Size is stated for part of the rows, as once, few or many counts, or as a class when the clone is expanded.

d_call,clone_size,v_call,j_call,cdr3_aa,cdr3_nt
-,-,TRBV6-5,TRBJ1-2,CASSYLSGANYGYTF,TGTGCCAGCAGTTACCTTTCGGGGGCTAACTATGGCTACACCTTC
-,-,TRBV5-8,TRBJ1-2,CASSLLPGNYGYTF,TGTGCCAGCAGCTTATTACCGGGAAACTATGGCTACACCTTC
-,-,TRBV4-1,TRBJ1-5,CASSQDAPASSQPQHF,TGCGCCAGCAGCCAAGATGCCCCCGCGAGTAGTCAGCCCCAGCATTTT
-,-,TRBV10-2,TRBJ2-1,CASTKGGLVWEQFF,TGCGCCAGCACGAAGGGCGGGTTGGTTTGGGAGCAGTTCTTC
TRBD2,once,TRBV4-2,TRBJ2-1,CASSPKWGTSPHEQFF,TGTGCCAGCAGCCCCAAGTGGGGGACTAGTCCCCATGAGCAGTTCTTC
-,-,TRBV9,TRBJ1-1,CASSQGPESSEAFF,TGTGCCAGCAGCCAGGGGCCCGAGAGTTCTGAAGCTTTCTTT
TRBD2,once,TRBV6-5,TRBJ2-1,CASAFRPAGYNEQFF,TGTGCCAGCGCTTTCCGGCCAGCGGGATACAATGAGCAGTTCTTC
-,-,TRBV15,TRBJ1-3,CATSRDNSGNTIYF,TGTGCCACCAGCAGAGACAACTCTGGAAACACCATATATTTT
TRBD2,-,TRBV4-1,TRBJ2-5,CASSQVSGTSKETQYF,TGCGCCAGCAGCCAAGTATCCGGGACTAGTAAAGAGACCCAGTACTTC
-,-,TRBV5-4,TRBJ2-7,CASSTDVQYEQYF,TGTGCCAGCAGCACCGACGTACAGTACGAGCAGTACTTC
-,-,TRBV9,TRBJ2-3,CASSVDIIRAEGGTQYF,TGTGCCAGCAGCGTCGATATAATACGGGCTGAAGGGGGTACGCAGTATTTT
-,once,TRBV30,TRBJ1-5,CAWSLSTGQPQHF,TGTGCCTGGAGTTTGAGTACGGGACAGCCCCAGCATTTT
-,once,TRBV12-3/TRBV12-4,TRBJ1-1,CASSPRSNTEAFF,TGTGCCAGCAGCCCCCGTTCGAACACTGAAGCTTTCTTT
-,-,TRBV30,TRBJ1-6,CAWSNQAQGKSPLHF,TGTGCCTGGTCAAATCAGGCACAGGGAAAGTCACCCCTCCACTTT
-,-,TRBV6-5,TRBJ1-1,CASEGQSGEAFF,TGTGCCAGCGAAGGACAGTCAGGCGAAGCTTTCTTT
-,few,TRBV7-9,TRBJ1-5,CASSEARDYQPQHF,TGTGCCAGCAGCGAGGCCAGGGACTATCAGCCCCAGCATTTT
-,-,TRBV27,TRBJ1-6,CASSFFVGNSPLHF,TGTGCCAGCAGTTTTTTCGTCGGGAATTCACCCCTCCACTTT
-,-,TRBV4-1,TRBJ1-6,CASSQGLDEVRPLHF,TGCGCCAGCAGCCAAGGATTAGATGAAGTGCGACCCCTCCACTTT
TRBD1,-,TRBV2,TRBJ2-2,CASRGTGRNTGELFF,TGTGCCAGCCGTGGGACAGGGCGTAATACCGGGGAGCTGTTTTTT
-,-,TRBV18,TRBJ2-1,CASSLTNEQFF,TGTGCCAGCTCACTTACAAATGAGCAGTTCTTC
TRBD1,-,TRBV29-1,TRBJ2-7,CSVEINRGNEQYF,TGCAGCGTTGAAATTAACAGGGGAAACGAGCAGTACTTC
-,-,TRBV3-1/TRBV3-2,TRBJ1-6,CASSQGRLDGNSPLHF,TGTGCCAGCAGCCAAGGAAGACTAGACGGGAATTCACCCCTCCACTTT